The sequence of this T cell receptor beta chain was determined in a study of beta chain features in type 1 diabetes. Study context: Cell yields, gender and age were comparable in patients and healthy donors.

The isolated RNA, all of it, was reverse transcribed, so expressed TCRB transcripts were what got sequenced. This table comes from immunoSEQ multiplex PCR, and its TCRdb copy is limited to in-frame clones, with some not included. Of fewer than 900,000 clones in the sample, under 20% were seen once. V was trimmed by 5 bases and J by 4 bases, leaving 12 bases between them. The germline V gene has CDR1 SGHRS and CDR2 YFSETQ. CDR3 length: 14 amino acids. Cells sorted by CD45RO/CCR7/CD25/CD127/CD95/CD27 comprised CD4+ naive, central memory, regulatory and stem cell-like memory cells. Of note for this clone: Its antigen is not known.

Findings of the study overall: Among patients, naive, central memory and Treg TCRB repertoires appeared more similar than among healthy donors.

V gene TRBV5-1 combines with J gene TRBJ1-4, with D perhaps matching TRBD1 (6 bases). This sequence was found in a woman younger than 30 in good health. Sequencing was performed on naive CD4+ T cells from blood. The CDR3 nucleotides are TGCGCCAGCAGACCAGGGGTTGGTAATGAAAAACTGTTTTTT. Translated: CASRPGVGNEKLFF.